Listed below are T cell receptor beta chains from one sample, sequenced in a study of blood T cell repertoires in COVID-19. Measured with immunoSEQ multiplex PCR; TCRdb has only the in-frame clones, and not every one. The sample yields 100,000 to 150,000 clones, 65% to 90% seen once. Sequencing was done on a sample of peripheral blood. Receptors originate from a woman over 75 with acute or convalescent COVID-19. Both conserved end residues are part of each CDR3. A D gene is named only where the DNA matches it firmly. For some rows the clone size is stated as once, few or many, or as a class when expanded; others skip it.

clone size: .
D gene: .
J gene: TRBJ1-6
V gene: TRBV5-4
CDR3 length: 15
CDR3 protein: CASRTDLTYNSPLHF
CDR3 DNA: TGTGCCAGCAGAACAGACCTCACCTATAATTCACCCCTCCACTTT

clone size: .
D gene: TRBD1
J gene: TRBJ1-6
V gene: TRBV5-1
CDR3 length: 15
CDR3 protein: CASSLQGAYNSPLHF
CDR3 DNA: TGCGCCAGCAGCTTGCAGGGGGCCTATAATTCACCCCTCCACTTT

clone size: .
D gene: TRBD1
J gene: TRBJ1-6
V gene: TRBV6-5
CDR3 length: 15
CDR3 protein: CASSLDDRVVSPLHF
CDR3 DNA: TGTGCCAGCAGCTTAGACGACAGGGTTGTTTCACCCCTCCACTTT

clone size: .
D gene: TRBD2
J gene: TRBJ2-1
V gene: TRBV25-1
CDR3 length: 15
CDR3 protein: CASATSGGRYNEQFF
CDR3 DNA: TGTGCCAGCGCCACCAGCGGGGGCCGGTACAATGAGCAGTTCTTC

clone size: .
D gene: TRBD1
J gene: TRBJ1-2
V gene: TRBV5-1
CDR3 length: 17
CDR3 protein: CASSPSPGTGFGYGYTF
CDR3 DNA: TGCGCCAGCAGCCCCAGTCCCGGGACAGGGTTCGGCTATGGCTACACCTTC

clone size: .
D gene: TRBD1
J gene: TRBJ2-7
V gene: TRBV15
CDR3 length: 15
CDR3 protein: CATSRGGGQSYEQYF
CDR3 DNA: TGTGCCACCAGCAGAGGAGGGGGCCAATCCTACGAGCAGTACTTC

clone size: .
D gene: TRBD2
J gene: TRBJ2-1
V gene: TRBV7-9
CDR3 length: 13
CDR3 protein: CASSLGTSAEQFF
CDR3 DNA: TGTGCCAGCAGCTTAGGGACTAGCGCTGAGCAGTTCTTC

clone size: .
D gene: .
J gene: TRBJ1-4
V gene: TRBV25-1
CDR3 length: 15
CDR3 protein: CASSESGRAGEKLFF
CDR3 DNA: TGTGCCAGCAGTGAAAGTGGCAGGGCGGGGGAAAAACTGTTTTTT

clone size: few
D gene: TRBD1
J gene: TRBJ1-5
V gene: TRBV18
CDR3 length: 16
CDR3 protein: CASSPFGQGINQPQHF
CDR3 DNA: TGTGCCAGCTCACCATTTGGACAGGGAATCAATCAGCCCCAGCATTTT

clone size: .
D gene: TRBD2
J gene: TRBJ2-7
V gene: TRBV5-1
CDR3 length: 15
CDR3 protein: CASSLIAGPTYEQYF
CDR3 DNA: TGCGCCAGCAGCCTAATAGCGGGGCCAACCTACGAGCAGTACTTC

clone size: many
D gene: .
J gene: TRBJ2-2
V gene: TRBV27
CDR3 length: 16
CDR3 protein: CASSLLVRGVTGELFF
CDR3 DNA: TGTGCCAGCAGTTTATTGGTCAGGGGAGTTACCGGGGAGCTGTTTTTT

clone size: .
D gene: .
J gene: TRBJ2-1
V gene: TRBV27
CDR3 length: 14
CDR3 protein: CASRTDSRGDEQFF
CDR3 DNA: TGTGCCAGCAGGACGGACAGTCGAGGGGATGAGCAGTTCTTC

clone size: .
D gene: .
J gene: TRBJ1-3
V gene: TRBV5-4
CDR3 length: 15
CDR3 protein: CASSLSGHSGNTIYF
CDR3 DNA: TGTGCCAGCAGCCTCTCCGGTCACTCTGGAAACACCATATATTTT

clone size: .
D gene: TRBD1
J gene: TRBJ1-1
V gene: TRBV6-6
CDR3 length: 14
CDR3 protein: CASSPDREGTEAFF
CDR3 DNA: TGTGCCAGCAGTCCGGACAGGGAGGGCACTGAAGCTTTCTTT

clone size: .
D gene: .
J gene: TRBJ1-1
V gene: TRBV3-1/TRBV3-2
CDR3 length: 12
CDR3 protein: CASSQSRSEAFF
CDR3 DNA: TGTGCCAGCAGCCAATCTAGATCTGAAGCTTTCTTT

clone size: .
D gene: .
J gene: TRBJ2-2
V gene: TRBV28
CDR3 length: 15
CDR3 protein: CATTSAGLGTGELFF
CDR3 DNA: TGTGCCACCACCTCTGCGGGCTTAGGCACCGGGGAGCTGTTTTTT

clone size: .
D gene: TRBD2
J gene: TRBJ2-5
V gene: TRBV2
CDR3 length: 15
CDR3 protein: CASKSGLEVYETQYF
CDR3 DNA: TGTGCCAGCAAGTCGGGACTAGAGGTTTACGAGACCCAGTACTTC

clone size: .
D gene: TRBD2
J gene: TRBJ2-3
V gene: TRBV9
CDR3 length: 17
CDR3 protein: CASSAGLAGGMSHTQYF
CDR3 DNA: TGTGCCAGCAGCGCAGGACTAGCGGGGGGTATGAGCCATACGCAGTATTTT

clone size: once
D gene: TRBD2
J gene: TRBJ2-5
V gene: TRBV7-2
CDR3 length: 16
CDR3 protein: CASSPRLAGQLETQYF
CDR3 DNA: TGTGCCAGCAGTCCTCGACTAGCGGGGCAATTAGAGACCCAGTACTTC

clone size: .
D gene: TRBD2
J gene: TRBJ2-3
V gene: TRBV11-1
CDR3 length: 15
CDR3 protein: CASRERGGLGDTQYF
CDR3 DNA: TGTGCCAGCAGGGAACGGGGGGGCCTAGGAGATACGCAGTATTTT

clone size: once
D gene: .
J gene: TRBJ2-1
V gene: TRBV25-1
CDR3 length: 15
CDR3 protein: CASRSDMSSYNEQFF
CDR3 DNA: TGTGCCAGCAGATCCGACATGTCCTCCTACAATGAGCAGTTCTTC

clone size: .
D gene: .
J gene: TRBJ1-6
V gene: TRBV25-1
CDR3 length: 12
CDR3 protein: CASSEDNRPLHF
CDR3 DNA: TGTGCCAGCAGTGAGGACAACCGGCCCCTCCACTTT

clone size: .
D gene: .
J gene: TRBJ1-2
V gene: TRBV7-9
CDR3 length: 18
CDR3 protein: CASSPEGTPENQPYGYTF
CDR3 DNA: TGTGCCAGCAGCCCCGAGGGGACACCAGAGAACCAGCCCTATGGCTACACCTTC

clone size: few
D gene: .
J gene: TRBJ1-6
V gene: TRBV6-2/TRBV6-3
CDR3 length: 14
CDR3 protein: CASSYLAGSSPLHF
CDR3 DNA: TGTGCCAGCAGTTACCTGGCAGGGTCCTCACCCCTCCACTTT

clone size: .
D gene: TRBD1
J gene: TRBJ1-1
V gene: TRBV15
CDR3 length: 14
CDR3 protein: CATRARQGGTEAFF
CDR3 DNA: TGTGCCACCCGGGCTAGACAGGGGGGGACTGAAGCTTTCTTT

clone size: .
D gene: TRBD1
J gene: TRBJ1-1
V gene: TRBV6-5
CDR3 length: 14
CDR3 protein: CASTWDRKGTEAFF
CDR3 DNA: TGTGCCAGCACCTGGGACAGAAAAGGCACTGAAGCTTTCTTT

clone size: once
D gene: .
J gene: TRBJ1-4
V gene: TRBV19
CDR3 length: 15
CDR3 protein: CASSKWLATNEKLFF
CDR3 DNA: TGTGCCAGTAGTAAATGGCTAGCAACTAATGAAAAACTGTTTTTT

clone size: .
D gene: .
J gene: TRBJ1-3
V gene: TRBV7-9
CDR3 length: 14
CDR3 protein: CASGRQDIGNTIYF
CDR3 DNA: TGTGCCAGCGGCAGGCAGGACATCGGAAACACCATATATTTT

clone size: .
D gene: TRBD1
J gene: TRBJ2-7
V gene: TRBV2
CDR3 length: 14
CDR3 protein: CASRAGTGGHEQYF
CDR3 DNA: TGTGCCAGCAGAGCCGGGACAGGGGGCCACGAGCAGTACTTC

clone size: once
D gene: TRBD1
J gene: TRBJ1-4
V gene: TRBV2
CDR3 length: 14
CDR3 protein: CASWKGQTNEKLFF
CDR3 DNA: TGTGCCAGCTGGAAGGGACAGACTAATGAAAAACTGTTTTTT

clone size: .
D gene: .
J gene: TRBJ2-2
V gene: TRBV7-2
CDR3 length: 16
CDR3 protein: CASSLAAGTGTGELFF
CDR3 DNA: TGTGCCAGCAGCCTGGCGGCAGGAACAGGGACCGGGGAGCTGTTTTTT

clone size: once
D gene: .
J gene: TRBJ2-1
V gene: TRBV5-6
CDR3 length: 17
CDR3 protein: CASSNGKGERRYNEQFF
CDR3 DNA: TGTGCCAGCAGCAACGGCAAAGGCGAGCGACGGTACAATGAGCAGTTCTTC

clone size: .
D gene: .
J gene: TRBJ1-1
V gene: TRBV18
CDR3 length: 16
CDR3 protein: CASSPSTGLINTEAFF
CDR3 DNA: TGTGCCAGCTCACCATCTACGGGATTGATCAACACTGAAGCTTTCTTT

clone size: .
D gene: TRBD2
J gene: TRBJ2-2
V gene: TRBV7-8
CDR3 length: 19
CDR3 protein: CASSLVVGLAGGRTGELFF
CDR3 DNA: TGTGCCAGCAGCTTAGTTGTGGGACTAGCGGGGGGGCGCACCGGGGAGCTGTTTTTT

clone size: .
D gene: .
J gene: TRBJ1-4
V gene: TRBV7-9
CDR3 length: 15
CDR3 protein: CASSLGRATNEKLFF
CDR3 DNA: TGTGCCAGCAGCTTAGGGAGGGCAACTAATGAAAAACTGTTTTTT

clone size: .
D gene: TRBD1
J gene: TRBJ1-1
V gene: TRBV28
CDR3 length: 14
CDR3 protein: CASKAGGTNTEAFF
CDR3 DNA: TGTGCCAGCAAGGCAGGGGGCACGAACACTGAAGCTTTCTTT

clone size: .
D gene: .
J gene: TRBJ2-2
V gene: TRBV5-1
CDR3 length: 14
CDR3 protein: CASSRGANTGELFF
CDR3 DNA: TGCGCCAGCAGTCGGGGGGCTAACACCGGGGAGCTGTTTTTT

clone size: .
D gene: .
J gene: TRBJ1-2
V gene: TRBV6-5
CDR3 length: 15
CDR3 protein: CASMADLSRNYGYTF
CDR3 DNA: TGTGCCAGCATGGCAGACTTATCCCGAAACTATGGCTACACCTTC

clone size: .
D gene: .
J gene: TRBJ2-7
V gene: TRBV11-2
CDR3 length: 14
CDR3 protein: CASSLEREAYEQYF
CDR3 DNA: TGTGCCAGCAGCTTAGAAAGGGAGGCCTACGAGCAGTACTTC

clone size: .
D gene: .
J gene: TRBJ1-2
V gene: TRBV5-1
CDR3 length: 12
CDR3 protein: CASSVQGLAYTF
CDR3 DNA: TGCGCCAGCAGCGTCCAGGGGCTCGCCTACACCTTC

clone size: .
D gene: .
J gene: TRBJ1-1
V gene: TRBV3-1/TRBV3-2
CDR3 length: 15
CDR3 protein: CASSQYGQENTEAFF
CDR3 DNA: TGTGCCAGCAGCCAATATGGGCAGGAGAACACTGAAGCTTTCTTT

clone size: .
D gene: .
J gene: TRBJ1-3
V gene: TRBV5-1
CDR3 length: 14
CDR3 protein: CASSLAGSGNTIYF
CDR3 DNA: TGCGCCAGCAGCTTGGCAGGGTCTGGAAACACCATATATTTT

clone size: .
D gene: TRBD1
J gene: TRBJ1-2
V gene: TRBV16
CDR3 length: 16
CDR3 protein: CASSRPTGTGGFGYTF
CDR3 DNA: TGTGCCAGCAGCCGTCCAACCGGGACAGGGGGCTTCGGCTACACCTTC

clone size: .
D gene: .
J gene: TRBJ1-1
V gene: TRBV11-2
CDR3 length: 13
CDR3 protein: CASSLTQNTEAFF
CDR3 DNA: TGTGCCAGCAGCCTGACACAGAACACTGAAGCTTTCTTT

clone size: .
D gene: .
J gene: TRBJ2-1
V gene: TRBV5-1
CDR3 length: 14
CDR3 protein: CASSFESSYNEQFF
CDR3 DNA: TGCGCCAGCAGCTTCGAGAGCTCCTACAATGAGCAGTTCTTC

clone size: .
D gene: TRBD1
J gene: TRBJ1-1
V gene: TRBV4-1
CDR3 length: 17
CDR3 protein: CASSQGDRGLWNTEAFF
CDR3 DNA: TGCGCCAGCAGCCAAGGGGACAGGGGGCTTTGGAACACTGAAGCTTTCTTT

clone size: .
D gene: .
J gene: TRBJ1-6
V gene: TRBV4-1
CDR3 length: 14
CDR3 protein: CASAILKRGSPLHF
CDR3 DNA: TGCGCCAGCGCGATACTAAAACGGGGTTCACCCCTCCACTTT

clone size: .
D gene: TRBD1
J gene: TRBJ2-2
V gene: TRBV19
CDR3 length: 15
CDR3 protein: CASRKGQGANGELFF
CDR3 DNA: TGTGCCAGTAGGAAGGGACAGGGGGCTAACGGGGAGCTGTTTTTT

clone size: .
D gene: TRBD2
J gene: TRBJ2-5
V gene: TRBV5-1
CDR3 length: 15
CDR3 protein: CASSLLAGGQETQYF
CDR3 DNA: TGCGCCAGCAGCTTACTAGCGGGGGGACAAGAGACCCAGTACTTC

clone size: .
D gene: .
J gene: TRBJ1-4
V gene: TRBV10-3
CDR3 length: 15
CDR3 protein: CAISAGEGGREKLFF
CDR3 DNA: TGTGCCATCAGTGCGGGGGAGGGGGGCCGTGAAAAACTGTTTTTT

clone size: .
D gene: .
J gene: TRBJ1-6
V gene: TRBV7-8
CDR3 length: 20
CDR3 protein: CASSLPGQAKRSSYNSPLHF
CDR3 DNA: TGTGCCAGCAGCTTACCTGGCCAGGCGAAGAGATCGTCCTATAATTCACCCCTCCACTTT

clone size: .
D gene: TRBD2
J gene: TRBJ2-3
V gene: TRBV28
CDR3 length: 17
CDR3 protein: CASSLWTSGGTTDTQYF
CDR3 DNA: TGTGCCAGCAGTCTGTGGACTAGCGGGGGCACTACAGATACGCAGTATTTT

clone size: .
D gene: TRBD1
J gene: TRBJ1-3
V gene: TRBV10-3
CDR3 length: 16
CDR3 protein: CAISGQGKGSGNTIYF
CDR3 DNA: TGTGCCATCAGTGGACAGGGGAAGGGCTCTGGAAACACCATATATTTT